The next 17 T cell receptor beta chains were all read from a single sample in a study of cytomegalovirus exposure and HLA in healthy donors. The PCR used 60 Vbeta and 13 Jbeta primers. Here immunoSEQ multiplex PCR was the method, and the copy in TCRdb shows in-frame clones only, minus some. The profile shows 110,000 to 150,000 clones, 80% to 90% of them singletons. Sequencing was performed on PBMCs. The receptors originated from a woman in her 40s in good health and CMV-seropositive.

V gene TRBV5-1 combines with J gene TRBJ1-5, with D tentatively TRBD1 (5 bases). CDR1 is SGHRS, CDR2 YFSETQ, per germline. Trimming stripped 4 bases from V and 4 bases from J, with 15 bases between. This CDR3 contains 15 residues. This chain's CDR3 is CASSPIDSLNQPQHF. The CDR3 nucleotides read TGCGCCAGCAGCCCCATCGACAGTTTAAATCAGCCCCAGCATTTT.

The chain has TRBV7-9 and TRBJ1-4; 9 bases are shared with TRBD1. The germline V gene has CDR1 SEHNR and CDR2 FQNEAQ (reference sequence). CDR3 size: 14 residues. J gave up 8 bases and V 4 bases, and 5 bases lay outside the gene matches. The CDR3 loop reads CASSSGQGGEKLFF. In DNA form, the CDR3 reads TGTGCCAGCAGCTCGGGACAGGGTGGGGAAAAACTGTTTTTT.

The V gene is TRBV18, the J gene TRBJ1-3, with D unclear. The CDR3 sequence is 11 residues long. Germline V CDR1 and CDR2: KGHSH, LQKENI. Trimming removed 6 bases from V and 9 bases from J, with 9 bases in between. The CDR3 sequence is CASSDDTTIYF. As DNA, the CDR3 is TGTGCCAGCTCTGACGACACCACCATATATTTT.

The chain joins TRBV5-4 to TRBJ2-1; no reliable D call. Trimming removed 4 bases from V and 9 bases from J, with 14 bases in between. The CDR3 runs to 13 residues. Per germline, CDR1 SGHNT and CDR2 YYREEE (reference sequence). CDR3 in DNA: TGTGCCAGCAGCCCGCGACACCGTGTTGAGCAGTTCTTC. Amino acid sequence: CASSPRHRVEQFF. The full variable domain, with the rest looked up from reference TRBV5-4 and TRBJ2-1, is ETGVTQSPTHLIKTRGQQVTLRCSSQSGHNTVSWYQQALGQGPQFIFQYYREEENGRGNFPPRFSGLQFPNYSSELNVNALELDDSALYLCASSPRHRVEQFFGPGTRLTVL.

This chain joins TRBV30 and TRBJ2-7, with D perhaps matching TRBD2 (6 bases). This CDR3 contains 14 residues. The germline CDR1 and CDR2 sequences are GTSNPN and SVGIG (reference sequence). V was clipped by 3 bases and J by 3 bases, with 15 bases between them. For the CDR3, the DNA is TGTGCCTGGAGCTCTGGGGGGTCCCTCTACGAGCAGTACTTC. Its translation: CAWSSGGSLYEQYF.

This clone was recorded only once. J is TRBJ1-2 and V is TRBV10-3; D remains ambiguous. Trimming removed 10 bases at V and 1 base at J, with 16 bases between. This CDR3 contains 14 residues. Per the germline V gene, CDR1 is ENHRY and CDR2 is SYGVKD. In nucleotides, the CDR3 is TGTGCCAGCCAATTTAAGACGGGTAACTATGGCTACACCTTC. Translated: CASQFKTGNYGYTF.

V is TRBV5-8 and J is TRBJ1-1, with a possible D match to TRBD1 (6 bases). Trimming pared 1 base from V and 7 bases from J, leaving 11 bases between. CDR3 length: 13 amino acids. CDR1 is SGHTS, CDR2 YDEGEE, per germline. CDR3 sequence (DNA): TGTGCCAGCAGCTTGACAGGGACCGATGAAGCTTTCTTT. As protein: CASSLTGTDEAFF.

The chain combines TRBV7-8 with TRBJ1-1, with D perhaps matching TRBD1 (6 bases). Germline CDR1 SGHVS, CDR2 FQNEAQ. The CDR3 spans 14 residues. With 2 bases removed from V and 4 bases from J, the gap between germline ends came to 11 bases. CDR3 region: CASSLSYRATEAFF. CDR3 DNA sequence: TGTGCCAGCAGCTTATCGTACAGGGCCACTGAAGCTTTCTTT.

V and J are TRBV28 and TRBJ2-7; D perhaps matches TRBD1 (6 bases). V was trimmed by 2 bases and J by 0 bases, leaving 20 bases between them. The CDR3 contains 18 residues. The germline V gene has CDR1 MDHEN and CDR2 SYDVKM. The CDR3 spells CASSLRTSGTRVSYEQYF. The DNA of the CDR3 is TGTGCCAGCAGTTTAAGGACATCCGGGACAAGAGTCTCCTACGAGCAGTACTTC.

A note on this clone: The same CDR3 also results from other DNA sequences found in this sample. The V and J genes are TRBV9 and TRBJ2-7; possible D gene TRBD1, 6 bases. V lost 0 bases, J lost 4 bases, and 11 bases lay in between. The CDR3 spans 14 residues. Per germline, CDR1 SGDLS and CDR2 YYNGEE. CDR3 in DNA: TGTGCCAGCAGCGTAGCTACGAGGGGGTACGAGCAGTACTTC. It translates to CASSVATRGYEQYF.

The chain has TRBV28 and TRBJ2-5; 7 bases match TRBD2. The DNA end is a closer match to TRBJ2-7, so the J assignment may be wrong. This CDR3 has 15 amino acids. CDR1 and CDR2 (germline): MDHEN, SYDVKM. The CDR3 loop reads CASRLLWGGSYEQYF. In DNA form, the CDR3 reads TGTGCCAGCAGACTACTCTGGGGGGGGAGCTACGAGCAGTACTTC.

In its sample, this clone was seen once. Relative to the germline gene, one junction end is altered; a read error may explain this. The CDR3 loop reads CASSPEPTNTQYF. CDR3 in DNA: TGTGCCAGCAGCCCCGAACCCACAAATACGCAGTATTTT. This chain joins TRBV28 and TRBJ2-3; D call uncertain. The CDR3 covers 13 residues. Per the germline V gene, CDR1 is MDHEN and CDR2 is SYDVKM.

This sequence joins TRBV7-7 and TRBJ2-7; the D gene is possibly TRBD2 (5 bases). The CDR3 sequence is 15 residues long. Germline CDR1 SSHAT, CDR2 FNYEAQ (reference sequence). With 6 bases removed from V and 8 bases from J, the gap between germline ends came to 23 bases. The CDR3 DNA is TGTGCCAGCAGTGGGAGTCTAGTTAGGGTAAATAAGCAGTACTTC. Translation: CASSGSLVRVNKQYF.

Written as DNA, the CDR3 is TGTGCCAGCCGAGGAACAGGGGGCGCATTCTATGGCTACACCTTC. Its protein product is CASRGTGGAFYGYTF. This chain joins TRBV7-9 and TRBJ1-2; TRBD1 agrees at 9 bases. Per germline, CDR1 SEHNR and CDR2 FQNEAQ (reference sequence). The CDR3 has 15 amino acids. Unmatched junction bases numbered 11, after V lost 8 bases and J lost 4 bases.

This clone has just a few counts. The chain carries TRBV7-9 and TRBJ1-1; D gene unclear. Between the trimmed V and J ends, which lost 6 bases and 5 bases, there was a span of 10 bases. CDR1 is SEHNR and CDR2 is FQNEAQ in the germline V gene (reference sequence). The CDR3 extends over 12 amino acids. As DNA, the CDR3 is TGTGCCAGCAGTCAAATGGAGACTGAAGCTTTCTTT. Translation gives CASSQMETEAFF.

The chain is built from TRBV28 and TRBJ2-1, with 7 positions matching TRBD2. Trimming took 3 bases from V and 0 from J; bases not matched to a gene: 2. The CDR3 has 15 residues. Germline V lookup: CDR1 MDHEN, CDR2 SYDVKM. CDR3 protein: CASSFGGSSYNEQFF. As DNA, the CDR3 is TGTGCCAGCAGTTTCGGCGGGAGCTCCTACAATGAGCAGTTCTTC.

About this clone itself: Other DNA sequences from this sample encode an identical CDR3 as well. This chain connects TRBV5-6 to TRBJ2-7, with 7 bases that match TRBD1. V shed 1 base and J 4 bases; nucleotides not matched to a gene: 5. Germline V gene data show CDR1 as SGHDT and CDR2 as YYEEEE. The CDR3 covers 14 residues. CDR3 region: CASSLFDRDYEQYF. The CDR3 DNA reads as TGTGCCAGCAGCTTGTTTGACAGGGATTACGAGCAGTACTTC.